The 13 T cell receptor beta chains reported below all come from one sample, sequenced in a study of shared clonotypes between healthy human individuals. Sequencing used immunoSEQ multiplex PCR; TCRdb keeps in-frame clones, though not all of them. The sample gives over 1.5 million clones, around 98% of which show up once; about 0.42% is in the top ten. Material for sequencing was naive CD4+ T cells sorted from blood. Documented subset: CD45RA+ positively selected. These receptors all come from a man aged 25 to 40 in good health.

This chain uses TRBV28 with TRBJ1-2; perhaps TRBD1 as D (6 bases). Looked up from germline, CDR1 is MDHEN and CDR2 is SYDVKM. Between the trimmed V and J ends, which lost 9 bases and 6 bases, there was a span of 23 bases. The CDR3 loop spans 15 amino acids. Here the CDR3 reads CASWFRQTGLHGYTF. CDR3 in DNA: TGTGCCAGTTGGTTTAGACAGACAGGATTACATGGCTACACCTTC.

V and J are TRBV5-1 and TRBJ2-1; D is possibly TRBD1 (6 bases). CDR1 is SGHRS and CDR2 is YFSETQ in the germline V gene. The CDR3 is made up of 15 amino acids. V was trimmed by 4 bases and J by 1 base, leaving 12 bases between them. CDR3 DNA: TGCGCCAGCAGCGTATCCGGGACATCCTACAATGAGCAGTTCTTC. Encoded protein: CASSVSGTSYNEQFF.

The chain employs TRBV5-1 and TRBJ2-7; 7 positions match TRBD2. With V trimmed by 0 bases and J by 2 bases, 8 bases remained unmatched. This CDR3 contains 16 residues. Germline assignment: CDR1 SGHRS and CDR2 YFSETQ. This chain's CDR3 is CASSLGGPGTTYEQYF. The DNA of the CDR3 is TGCGCCAGCAGCTTGGGTGGGCCGGGGACTACCTACGAGCAGTACTTC.

This chain joins TRBV18 and TRBJ2-6, with 8 nucleotides matching TRBD1. V shed 2 bases, J shed 0 bases, and the junction held 3 bases outside the gene matches. This CDR3 has 17 amino acids. The V gene's germline CDR1 is KGHSH and CDR2 LQKENI. The CDR3 loop reads CASSPDRGRSGANVLTF. The CDR3 nucleotides are TGTGCCAGCTCACCAGACAGGGGTCGCTCTGGGGCCAACGTCCTGACTTTC.

This clone was seen only once. V usage is TRBV5-4 and J usage is TRBJ1-2; tentatively, D is TRBD1 (5 bases). The CDR3 totals 14 residues. Germline CDR1 reads SGHNT; CDR2 reads YYREEE (reference sequence). V shed 0 bases and J shed 6 bases, with 12 bases lying between them. The CDR3 coding sequence is TGTGCCAGCAGCTTGGTGGGGGAAGTTGATGGCTACACCTTC. Protein product: CASSLVGEVDGYTF.

The chain is built from TRBV5-4 and TRBJ2-3; D ambiguous. The V gene's germline CDR1 is SGHNT and CDR2 YYREEE (reference sequence). Trimming removed 2 bases from V and 2 bases from J, with 9 bases in between. CDR3 length equals 14 residues. The CDR3 bases are TGTGCCAGCAGCTTAATACAGAACACAGATACGCAGTATTTT. Its translation is CASSLIQNTDTQYF.

The genes are TRBV6-1 and TRBJ2-7; D not resolved. Trimming stripped 5 bases from V and 6 bases from J, with 11 bases between. The CDR3 spans 12 residues. From germline, CDR1 is MNHNS and CDR2 SASEGT. The CDR3 nucleotides read TGTGCCAGCAGTCAGAACTATGGCGAGCAGTACTTC. Translation: CASSQNYGEQYF.

The genes are TRBV6-1 and TRBJ2-7; 8 nucleotides agree with TRBD1. After removal of 9 bases from V and 0 bases from J, the junction contained 4 bases not matched to a gene. This CDR3 comprises 13 residues. Germline-derived CDR1 and CDR2 are MNHNS and SASEGT. CDR3 loop: CASWDRSSYEQYF. In DNA form, the CDR3 reads TGTGCCAGTTGGGACAGGAGCTCCTACGAGCAGTACTTC.

The rearrangement uses TRBV5-6 and TRBJ2-3; D is ambiguous. The CDR3 has 14 residues. The V and J ends lost 4 bases and 5 bases respectively, with 14 bases between them. Germline CDR1 is SGHDT and CDR2 is YYEEEE. For the CDR3, the DNA is TGTGCCAGCAGCATGGACCCTTCAGGAGATACGCAGTATTTT. Protein product: CASSMDPSGDTQYF. Variable domain in full (rest from reference TRBV5-6 and TRBJ2-3): DAGVTQSPTHLIKTRGQQVTLRCSPKSGHDTVSWYQQALGQGPQFIFQYYEEEERQRGNFPDRFSGHQFPNYSSELNVNALLLGDSALYLCASSMDPSGDTQYFGPGTRLTVL.

Concerning this clone: Other DNA sequences in the same sample also yield this CDR3. The J gene is TRBJ2-1, the V gene TRBV15; no definite D call. CDR1 and CDR2 (germline): LNHNV, YYDKDF (reference sequence). V was cut by 0 bases and J by 8 bases, with 8 bases left in between. The CDR3 runs 13 residues. The CDR3 bases are TGTGCCACCAGCAGAGATTTAGGAGATGAGCAGTTCTTC. It translates to CATSRDLGDEQFF.

With regard to this clone: One junction end does not reproduce the germline sequence, and a read error may be involved. This rearrangement joins TRBV7-7 to TRBJ1-2; no reliable D call. Germline V gene lookup returns CDR1 SSHAT and CDR2 FNYEAQ (reference sequence). This CDR3 comprises 10 residues. The CDR3 bases are TGTGCTAGCAGCTTGGTGGGCTACACCTTC. Translation gives CASSLVGYTF.

This clone appeared once. The V and J genes are TRBV5-8 and TRBJ1-2; D gene uncertain. The germline V gene encodes CDR1 SGHTS and CDR2 YDEGEE. The CDR3 covers 16 residues. Trimming took 0 bases from V and 1 from J, leaving 13 bases between them. The CDR3 coding sequence is TGTGCCAGCAGCTTGGAAGTTAGTCGGAGTAACTATGGCTACACCTTC. Translating gives CASSLEVSRSNYGYTF.

The V and J genes are TRBV12-5 and TRBJ1-1; D gene unclear. Per germline, CDR1 LGHNT and CDR2 FRNRAP. Trimming left V 7 bases short and J 1 base short, with 4 bases between. The CDR3 spans 11 residues. This CDR3 is CASAQNTEAFF. DNA for the CDR3: TGTGCTAGTGCCCAGAACACTGAAGCTTTCTTT.